Sequencing of this T cell receptor (beta chain) was carried out in a study of blood T cell repertoires in COVID-19. The germline V gene encodes CDR1 SGHTA and CDR2 FQGNSA. The CDR3 has 15 amino acids. V was clipped by 0 bases and J by 8 bases, with 16 bases between them. Repertoires were generated with immunoSEQ multiplex PCR, while TCRdb's copy carries only in-frame clones and drops some. The data show approximately 35,000 clones, roughly 80% seen once. The TCR originated in an elderly man with acute or convalescent COVID-19. The chain uses TRBV7-2 and TRBJ1-2; perhaps TRBD1 as D (5 bases). Input material: peripheral blood. Here the CDR3 reads CASSLALVGVRGYTF. CDR3 DNA sequence: TGTGCCAGCAGCTTAGCCCTAGTAGGGGTACGGGGCTACACCTTC. The entire variable domain, with the rest obtained from reference TRBV7-2 and TRBJ1-2, is as follows: GAGVSQSPSNKVTEKGKDVELRCDPISGHTALYWYRQSLGQGLEFLIYFQGNSAPDKSGLPSDRFSAERTGGSVSTLTIQRTQQEDSAVYLCASSLALVGVRGYTFGSGTRLTVV.